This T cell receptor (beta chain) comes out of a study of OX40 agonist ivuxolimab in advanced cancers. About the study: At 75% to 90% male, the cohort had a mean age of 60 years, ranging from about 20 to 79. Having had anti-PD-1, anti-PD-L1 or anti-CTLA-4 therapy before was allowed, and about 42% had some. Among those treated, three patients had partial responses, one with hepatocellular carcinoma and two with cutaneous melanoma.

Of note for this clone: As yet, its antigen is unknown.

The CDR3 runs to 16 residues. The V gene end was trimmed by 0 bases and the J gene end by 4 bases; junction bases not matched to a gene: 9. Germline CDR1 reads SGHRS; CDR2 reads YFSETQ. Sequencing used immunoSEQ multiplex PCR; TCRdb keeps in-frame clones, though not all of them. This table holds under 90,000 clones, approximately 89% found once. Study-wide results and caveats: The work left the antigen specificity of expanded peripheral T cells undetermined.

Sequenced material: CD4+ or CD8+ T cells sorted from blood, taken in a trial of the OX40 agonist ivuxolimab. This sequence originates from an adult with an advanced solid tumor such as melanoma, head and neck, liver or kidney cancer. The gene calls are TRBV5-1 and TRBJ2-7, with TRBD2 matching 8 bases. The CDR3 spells CASSLAEVAGKYEQYF. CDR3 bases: TGCGCCAGCAGCTTGGCCGAGGTAGCGGGAAAATACGAGCAGTACTTC.